The clone carrying this TCR beta chain has ten or more counts. The target antigen is unknown. This sample stems from a study of regulatory T cells in long-lasting Graves disease. On the study more broadly: Graves' patients (newly diagnosed) had been on antithyroid drugs under 3 months. General observations from the study: Accuracy was possibly reduced by small sample size.

The time point was: newly diagnosed GD, antithyroid drugs for less than 3 months. RNA from PBMCs was the source of the TCR library. American Thyroid Association guidelines were used to diagnose Graves' disease. Libraries of TCR beta came from iRepertoire HTBI primers plus Arm-PCR of CDR3 regions. TCRdb recomputed calls from the multiplex PCR reads with MiXCR, one row per CDR3 protein. The table includes hundreds of thousands of distinct CDR3 sequences, about 16% detected once. The CDR3 runs to 12 residues. Germline V lookup: CDR1 MNHEY, CDR2 SVGAGI. Trimming left V 2 bases short and J 1 base short, with 2 bases between. The data were also submitted as part of a second study, on T cells in Graves' hyperthyroidism and ophthalmopathy.

The sample here was peripheral blood mononuclear cells (PBMCs), taken at new diagnosis, from a patient treated with antithyroid drugs. The chain combines TRBV6-5 with TRBJ2-5; D not certain. This receptor was identified in a woman aged 35-60 years with Graves disease. In DNA form, the CDR3 reads TGTGCCAGCAGTTACAGCCAAGAGACCCAGTACTTC. Translating it yields CASSYSQETQYF.